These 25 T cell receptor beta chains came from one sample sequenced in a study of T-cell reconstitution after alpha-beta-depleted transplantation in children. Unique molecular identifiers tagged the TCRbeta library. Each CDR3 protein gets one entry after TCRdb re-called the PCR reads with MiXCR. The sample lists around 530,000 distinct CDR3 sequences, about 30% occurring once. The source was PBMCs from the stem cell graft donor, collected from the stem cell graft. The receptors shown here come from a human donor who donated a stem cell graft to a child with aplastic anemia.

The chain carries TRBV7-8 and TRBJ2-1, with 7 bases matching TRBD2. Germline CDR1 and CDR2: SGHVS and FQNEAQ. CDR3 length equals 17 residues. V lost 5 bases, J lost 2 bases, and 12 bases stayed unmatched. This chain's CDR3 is CASSPRAGVGAYNEQFF. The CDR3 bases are TGTGCCAGCAGCCCGCGCGCGGGAGTTGGGGCCTACAATGAGCAGTTCTTC.

The CDR3 DNA reads TGTGCCAGTAGTATGGGACAGGGTCCCGGGGAGCTGTTTTTT. Protein sequence: CASSMGQGPGELFF. The J gene is TRBJ2-2, the V gene TRBV19; TRBD1 agrees at 9 bases. Germline V gene data show CDR1 as LNHDA and CDR2 as SQIVND (reference sequence). J lost 6 bases, V lost 3 bases, and 2 bases had no gene match. The CDR3 contains 14 residues.

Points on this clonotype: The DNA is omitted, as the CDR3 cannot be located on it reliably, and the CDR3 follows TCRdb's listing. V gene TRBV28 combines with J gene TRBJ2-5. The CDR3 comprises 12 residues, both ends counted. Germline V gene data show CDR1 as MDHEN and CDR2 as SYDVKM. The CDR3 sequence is CASSTSMKTQYF.

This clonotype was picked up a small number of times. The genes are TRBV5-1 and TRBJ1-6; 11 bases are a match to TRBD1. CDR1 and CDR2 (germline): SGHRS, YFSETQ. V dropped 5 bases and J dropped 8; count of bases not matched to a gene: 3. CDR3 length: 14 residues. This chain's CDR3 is CASRLGQGDSPLHF. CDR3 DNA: TGCGCCAGCAGACTGGGACAGGGGGATTCACCCCTCCACTTT.

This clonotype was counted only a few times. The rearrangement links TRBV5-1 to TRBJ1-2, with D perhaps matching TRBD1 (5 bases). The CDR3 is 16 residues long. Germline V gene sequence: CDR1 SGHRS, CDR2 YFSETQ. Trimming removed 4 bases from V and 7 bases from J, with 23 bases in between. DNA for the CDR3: TGCGCCAGCAGCATACAAGCTGACAGTCAAGGTGTTGGCTACACCTTC. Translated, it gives CASSIQADSQGVGYTF.

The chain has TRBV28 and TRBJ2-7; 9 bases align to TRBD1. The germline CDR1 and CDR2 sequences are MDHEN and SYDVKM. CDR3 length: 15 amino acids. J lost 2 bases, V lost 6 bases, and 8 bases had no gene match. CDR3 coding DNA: TGTGCCAGCAGCCCCGGGACAGGGTACCCCTACGAGCAGTACGTC. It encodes CASSPGTGYPYEQYV.

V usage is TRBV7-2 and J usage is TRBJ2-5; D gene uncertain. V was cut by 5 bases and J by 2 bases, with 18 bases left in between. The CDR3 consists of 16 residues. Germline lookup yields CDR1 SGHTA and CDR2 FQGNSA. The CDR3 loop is CASSPDLRARQETQYF. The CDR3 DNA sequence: TGTGCCAGCAGCCCCGACCTCCGGGCGCGGCAAGAGACCCAGTACTTC.

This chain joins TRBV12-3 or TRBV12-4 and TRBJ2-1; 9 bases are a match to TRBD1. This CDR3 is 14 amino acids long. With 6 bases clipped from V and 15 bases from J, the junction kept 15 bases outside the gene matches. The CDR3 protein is CASSPRLGQGYRFF. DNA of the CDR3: TGTGCCAGCAGCCCTCGGCTGGGACAGGGTTACCGGTTCTTC.

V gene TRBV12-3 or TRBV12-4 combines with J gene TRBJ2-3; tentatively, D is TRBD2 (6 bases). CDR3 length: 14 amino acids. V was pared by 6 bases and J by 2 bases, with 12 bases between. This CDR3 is CASSILANTDTQYF. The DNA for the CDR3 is TGTGCCAGCAGCATACTAGCTAACACAGATACGCAGTATTTT.

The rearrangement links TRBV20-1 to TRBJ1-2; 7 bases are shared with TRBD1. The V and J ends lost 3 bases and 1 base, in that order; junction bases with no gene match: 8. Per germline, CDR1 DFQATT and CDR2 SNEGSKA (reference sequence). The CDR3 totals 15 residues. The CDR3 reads CSASETGRDNYGYTF. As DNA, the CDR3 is TGCAGTGCTAGCGAGACAGGGAGGGATAACTATGGCTACACCTTC.

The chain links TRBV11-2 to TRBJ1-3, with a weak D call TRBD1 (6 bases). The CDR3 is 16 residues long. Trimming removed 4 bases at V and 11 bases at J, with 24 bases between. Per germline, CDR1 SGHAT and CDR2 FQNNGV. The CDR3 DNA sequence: TGTGCCAGCAGCTCCCCCTGGGGCACAGGGCGAGTCTCCATATATTTT. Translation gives CASSSPWGTGRVSIYF.

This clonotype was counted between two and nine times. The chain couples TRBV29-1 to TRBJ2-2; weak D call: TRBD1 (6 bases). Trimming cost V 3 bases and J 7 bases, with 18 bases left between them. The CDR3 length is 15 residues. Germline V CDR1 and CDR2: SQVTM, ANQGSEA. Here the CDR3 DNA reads TGCAGCGTTGAGAAAGTGGGGGCGATTGACGGGGAGCTGTTTTTT. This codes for CSVEKVGAIDGELFF.

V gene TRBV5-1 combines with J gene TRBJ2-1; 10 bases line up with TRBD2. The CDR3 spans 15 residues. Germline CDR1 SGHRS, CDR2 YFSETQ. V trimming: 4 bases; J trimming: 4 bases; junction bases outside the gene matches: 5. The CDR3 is CASSPGLAEYNEQFF. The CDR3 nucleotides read TGCGCCAGCAGCCCTGGACTAGCGGAATACAATGAGCAGTTCTTC.

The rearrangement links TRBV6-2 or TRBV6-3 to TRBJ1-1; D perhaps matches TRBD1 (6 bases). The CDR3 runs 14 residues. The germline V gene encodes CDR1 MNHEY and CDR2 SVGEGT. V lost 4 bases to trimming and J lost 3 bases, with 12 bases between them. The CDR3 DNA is TGTGCCAGCAGTTCGGACAGTTGGGACACTGAAGCTTTCTTT. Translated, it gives CASSSDSWDTEAFF.

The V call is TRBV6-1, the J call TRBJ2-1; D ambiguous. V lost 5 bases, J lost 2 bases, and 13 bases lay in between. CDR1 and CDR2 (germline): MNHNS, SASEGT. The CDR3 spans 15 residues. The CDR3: CASSRSWDTYNEQFF. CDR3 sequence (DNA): TGTGCCAGCAGTAGAAGCTGGGATACCTACAATGAGCAGTTCTTC.

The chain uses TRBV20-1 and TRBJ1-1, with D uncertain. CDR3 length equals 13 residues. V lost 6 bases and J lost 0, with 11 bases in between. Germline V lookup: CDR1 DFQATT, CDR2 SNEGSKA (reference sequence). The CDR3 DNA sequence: TGCAGTGCCCCCGGACCGATGAACACTGAAGCTTTCTTT. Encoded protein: CSAPGPMNTEAFF.

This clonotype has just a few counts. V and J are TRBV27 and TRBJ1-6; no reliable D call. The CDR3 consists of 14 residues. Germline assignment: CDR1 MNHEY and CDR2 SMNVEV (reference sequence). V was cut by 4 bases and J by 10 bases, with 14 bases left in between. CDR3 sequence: CASSYLGGGSPLHF. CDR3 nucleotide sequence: TGTGCCAGCAGTTACCTGGGTGGCGGGTCACCCCTCCACTTT.

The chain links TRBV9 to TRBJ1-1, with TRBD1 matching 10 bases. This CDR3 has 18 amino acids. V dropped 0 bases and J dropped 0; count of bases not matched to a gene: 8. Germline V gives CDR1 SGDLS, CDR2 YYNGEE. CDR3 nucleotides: TGTGCCAGCAGCGTAGTTCCCGGGACAGGGGTGTTGAACACTGAAGCTTTCTTT. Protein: CASSVVPGTGVLNTEAFF.

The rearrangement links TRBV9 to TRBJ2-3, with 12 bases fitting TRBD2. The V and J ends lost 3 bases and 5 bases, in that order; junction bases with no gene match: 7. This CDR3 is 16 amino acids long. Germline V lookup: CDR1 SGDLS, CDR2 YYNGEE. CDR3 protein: CASSAASGRAGDTQYF. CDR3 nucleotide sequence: TGTGCCAGCAGCGCAGCTAGCGGGAGGGCCGGAGATACGCAGTATTTT.

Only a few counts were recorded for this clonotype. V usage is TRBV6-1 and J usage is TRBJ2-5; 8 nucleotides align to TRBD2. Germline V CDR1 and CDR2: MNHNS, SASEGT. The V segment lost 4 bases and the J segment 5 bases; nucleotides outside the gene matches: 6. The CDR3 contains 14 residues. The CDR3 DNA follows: TGTGCCAGCAGTGGGGCGGGAGGACCGGAGACCCAGTACTTC. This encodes CASSGAGGPETQYF.

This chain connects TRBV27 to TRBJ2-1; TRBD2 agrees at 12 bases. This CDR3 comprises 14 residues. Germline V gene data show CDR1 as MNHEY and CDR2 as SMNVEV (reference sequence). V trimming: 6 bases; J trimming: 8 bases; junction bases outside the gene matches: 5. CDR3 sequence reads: CASRPSGRADEQFF. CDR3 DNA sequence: TGTGCCAGCAGACCTAGCGGGAGGGCCGATGAGCAGTTCTTC.

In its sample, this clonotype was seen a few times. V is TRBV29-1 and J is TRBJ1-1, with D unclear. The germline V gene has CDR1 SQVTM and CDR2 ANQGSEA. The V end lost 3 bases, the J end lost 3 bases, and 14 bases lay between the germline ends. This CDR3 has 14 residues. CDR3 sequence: CSVDSRPGDTEAFF. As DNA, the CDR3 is TGCAGCGTTGATTCCCGACCGGGAGACACTGAAGCTTTCTTT.

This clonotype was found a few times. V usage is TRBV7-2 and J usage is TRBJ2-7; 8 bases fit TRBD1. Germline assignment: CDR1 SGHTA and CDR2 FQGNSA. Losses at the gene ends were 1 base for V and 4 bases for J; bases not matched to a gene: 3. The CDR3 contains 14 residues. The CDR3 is CASSLVDRVYEQYF. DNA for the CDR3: TGTGCCAGCAGCTTAGTGGACAGGGTGTACGAGCAGTACTTC. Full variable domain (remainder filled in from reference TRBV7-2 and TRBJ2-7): GAGVSQSPSNKVTEKGKDVELRCDPISGHTALYWYRQSLGQGLEFLIYFQGNSAPDKSGLPSDRFSAERTGGSVSTLTIQRTQQEDSAVYLCASSLVDRVYEQYFGPGTRLTVT.

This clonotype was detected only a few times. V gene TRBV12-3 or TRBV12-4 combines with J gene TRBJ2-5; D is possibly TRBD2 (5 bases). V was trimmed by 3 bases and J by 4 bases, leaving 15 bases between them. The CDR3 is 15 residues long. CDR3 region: CASSLARLGRETQYF. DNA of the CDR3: TGTGCCAGCAGTTTGGCCAGACTTGGGAGAGAGACCCAGTACTTC.

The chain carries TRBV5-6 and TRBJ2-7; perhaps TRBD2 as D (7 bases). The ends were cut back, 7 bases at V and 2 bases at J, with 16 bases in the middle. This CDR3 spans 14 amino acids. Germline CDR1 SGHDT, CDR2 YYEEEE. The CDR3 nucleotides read TGTGCCAGCGGCGGGGGCGAGAAAACCTACGAGCAGTACGTC. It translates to CASGGGEKTYEQYV.